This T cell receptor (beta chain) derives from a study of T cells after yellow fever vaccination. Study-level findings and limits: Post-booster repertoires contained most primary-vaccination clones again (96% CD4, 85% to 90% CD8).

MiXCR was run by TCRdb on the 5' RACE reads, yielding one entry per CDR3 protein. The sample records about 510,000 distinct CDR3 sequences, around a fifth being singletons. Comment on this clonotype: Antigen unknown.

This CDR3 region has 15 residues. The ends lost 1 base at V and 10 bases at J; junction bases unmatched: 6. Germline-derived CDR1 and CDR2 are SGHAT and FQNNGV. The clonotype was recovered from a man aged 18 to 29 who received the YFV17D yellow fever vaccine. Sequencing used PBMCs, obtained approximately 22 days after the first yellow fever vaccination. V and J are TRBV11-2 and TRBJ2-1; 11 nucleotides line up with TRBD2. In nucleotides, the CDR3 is TGTGCCAGCAGCTTAGTTTGGCTAGCGGGGGGAGAGCAGTTCTTC. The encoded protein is CASSLVWLAGGEQFF.